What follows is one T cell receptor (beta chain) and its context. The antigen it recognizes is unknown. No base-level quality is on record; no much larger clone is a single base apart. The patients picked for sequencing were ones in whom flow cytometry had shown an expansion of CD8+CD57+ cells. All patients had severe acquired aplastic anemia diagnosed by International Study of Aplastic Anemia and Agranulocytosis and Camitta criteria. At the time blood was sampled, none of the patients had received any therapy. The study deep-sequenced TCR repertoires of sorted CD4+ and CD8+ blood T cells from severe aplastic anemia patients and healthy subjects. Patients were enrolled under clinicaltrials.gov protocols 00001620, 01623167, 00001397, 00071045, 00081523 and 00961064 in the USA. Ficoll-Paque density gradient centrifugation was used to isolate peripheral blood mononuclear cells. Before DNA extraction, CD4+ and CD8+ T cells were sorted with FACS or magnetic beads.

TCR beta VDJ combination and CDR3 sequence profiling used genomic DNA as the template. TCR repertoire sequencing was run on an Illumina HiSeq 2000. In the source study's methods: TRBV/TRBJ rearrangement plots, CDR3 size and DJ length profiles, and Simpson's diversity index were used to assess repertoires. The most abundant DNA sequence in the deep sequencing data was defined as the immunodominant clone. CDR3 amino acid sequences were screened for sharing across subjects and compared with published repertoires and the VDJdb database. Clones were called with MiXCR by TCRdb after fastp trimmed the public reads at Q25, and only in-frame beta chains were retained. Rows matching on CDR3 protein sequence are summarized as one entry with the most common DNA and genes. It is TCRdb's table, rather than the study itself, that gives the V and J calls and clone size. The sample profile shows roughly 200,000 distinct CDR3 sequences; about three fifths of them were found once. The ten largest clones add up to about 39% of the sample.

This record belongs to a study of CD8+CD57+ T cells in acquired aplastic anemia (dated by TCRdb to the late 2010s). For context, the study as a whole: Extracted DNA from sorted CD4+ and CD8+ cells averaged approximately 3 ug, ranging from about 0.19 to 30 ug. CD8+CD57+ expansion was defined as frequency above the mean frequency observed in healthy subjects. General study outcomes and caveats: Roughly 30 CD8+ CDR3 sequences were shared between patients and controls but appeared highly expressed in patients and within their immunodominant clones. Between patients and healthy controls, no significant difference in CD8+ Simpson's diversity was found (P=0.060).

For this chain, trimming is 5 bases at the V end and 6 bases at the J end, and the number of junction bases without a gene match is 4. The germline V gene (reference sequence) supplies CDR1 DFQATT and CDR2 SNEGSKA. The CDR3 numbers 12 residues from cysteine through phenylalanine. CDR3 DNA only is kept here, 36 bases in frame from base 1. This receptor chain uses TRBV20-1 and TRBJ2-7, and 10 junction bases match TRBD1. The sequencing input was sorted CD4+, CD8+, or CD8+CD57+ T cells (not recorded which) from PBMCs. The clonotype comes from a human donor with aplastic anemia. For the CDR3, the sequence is CSAGGQGIEQYF. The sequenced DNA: TGCAGTGCTGGGGGACAGGGGATCGAGCAGTACTTC.